This T cell receptor (beta chain) was documented in a study of CD4 and CD8 cells across lung adenocarcinoma regions. TCRdb independently ran MiXCR on the PCR reads; one entry per CDR3 protein. The sample includes under 10,000 distinct CDR3 sequences, under 50% seen only once; the top ten take about 95%. This clonotype was found many times. Samples came from patients with localized non-small cell lung adenocarcinoma. This TCR came from a male donor with lung adenocarcinoma. The CD4 and CD8 labels of this study may be unreliable. Sequencing was done on a sample of CD8+ T cells from the center of a lung tumor.

The CDR3 nucleotides read TGTGCCAGCAGCATGACAGGGGGTGGGTACAATGAGCAGTTCTTC. Translation gives CASSMTGGGYNEQFF. The chain couples TRBV6-1 to TRBJ2-1, with 9 bases identical to TRBD1. The CDR3 has 15 amino acids. The germline CDR1 and CDR2 sequences are MNHNS and SASEGT. Trimming at V came to 6 bases and at J to 4 bases, leaving 7 bases not matched to a gene.